Presented here are 14 T cell receptor beta chains from one specimen sequenced in a study of blood T cell repertoires in COVID-19. Profiled with immunoSEQ multiplex PCR; TCRdb holds only in-frame clones, not every one. Of 200,000 to 300,000 clones listed, less than 90% are singletons. Input material: peripheral blood. The receptor source for this set is a man in his fifties or sixties with acute or convalescent COVID-19.

The J gene is TRBJ2-7, the V gene TRBV11-2, with 13 bases lining up with TRBD2. V trimming: 5 bases; J trimming: 4 bases; junction bases outside the gene matches: 2. The CDR3 consists of 14 residues. Germline V gene sequence: CDR1 SGHAT, CDR2 FQNNGV. CDR3 protein: CASSRTSGRYEQYF. The CDR3 DNA reads TGTGCCAGCAGCCGGACTAGCGGGAGATACGAGCAGTACTTC. The complete variable domain, with remaining parts taken from reference TRBV11-2 and TRBJ2-7, reads EAGVAQSPRYKIIEKRQSVAFWCNPISGHATLYWYQQILGQGPKLLIQFQNNGVVDDSQLPKDRFSAERLKGVDSTLKIQPAKLEDSAVYLCASSRTSGRYEQYFGPGTRLTVT.

The chain uses TRBV4-3 and TRBJ1-6; D not certain. Trimming left V 1 base short and J 6 bases short, with 10 bases between. CDR3 size: 15 residues. CDR1 and CDR2 from the germline V gene are LGHNA and YSLEER. The CDR3: CASSQGLGFNSPLHF. CDR3 in DNA: TGCGCCAGCAGCCAAGGTCTCGGTTTTAATTCACCCCTCCACTTT.

The gene calls are TRBV4-2 and TRBJ2-3, with 7 bases that match TRBD2. Trimming cost V 4 bases and J 5 bases; bases outside gene matches: 6. From germline, CDR1 is LGHNA and CDR2 YNFKEQ. This CDR3 has 14 amino acids. Written as DNA, the CDR3 is TGTGCCAGCAGCCCCACCGGGACTAAAGATACGCAGTATTTT. Translating gives CASSPTGTKDTQYF.

The V gene is TRBV7-6, the J gene TRBJ2-7; 10 bases map to TRBD1. The V and J ends lost 3 bases and 3 bases, in that order; junction bases with no gene match: 5. The CDR3 consists of 15 residues. The germline CDR1 and CDR2 sequences are SGHVS and FNYEAQ. CDR3 loop: CASSFERDRGYEQYF. In nucleotides, the CDR3 is TGTGCCAGCAGCTTTGAACGGGACAGGGGCTACGAGCAGTACTTC. Full variable domain (outside the CDR3, taken from reference TRBV7-6 and TRBJ2-7): GAGVSQSPRYKVTKRGQDVALRCDPISGHVSLYWYRQALGQGPEFLTYFNYEAQQDKSGLPNDRFSAERPEGSISTLTIQRTEQRDSAMYRCASSFERDRGYEQYFGPGTRLTVT.

This clone was observed a single time. This chain links TRBV28 with TRBJ2-7, with 11 bases fitting TRBD2. This CDR3 region has 15 residues. CDR1 is MDHEN, CDR2 SYDVKM, per germline. Unmatched junction bases numbered 6, after V lost 4 bases and J lost 4 bases. As DNA, the CDR3 is TGTGCCAGCAGTTCGACTAGCGGGAACGGGTACGAGCAGTACTTC. Translation gives CASSSTSGNGYEQYF.

The chain carries TRBV27 and TRBJ1-1; no clear D. The CDR3 extends over 13 amino acids. V shed 0 bases and J shed 2 bases, with 4 bases lying between them. The germline gives CDR1 MNHEY, CDR2 SMNVEV (reference sequence). The CDR3 here is CASSLSANTEAFF. CDR3 in DNA: TGTGCCAGCAGTTTATCGGCCAACACTGAAGCTTTCTTT.

This chain connects TRBV28 to TRBJ1-1, with 10 nucleotides matching TRBD1. Per germline, CDR1 MDHEN and CDR2 SYDVKM. J was trimmed by 1 base and V by 5 bases; bases with no gene match: 1. The CDR3 runs 14 residues. The CDR3 loop reads CASSGTGANTEAFF. The CDR3 nucleotides read TGTGCCAGCAGTGGGACAGGGGCGAACACTGAAGCTTTCTTT. The full variable domain, rest sourced from reference TRBV28 and TRBJ1-1, is DVKVTQSSRYLVKRTGEKVFLECVQDMDHENMFWYRQDPGLGLRLIYFSYDVKMKEKGDIPEGYSVSREKKERFSLILESASTNQTSMYLCASSGTGANTEAFFGQGTRLTVV.

The chain employs TRBV30 and TRBJ1-1; unclear D gene. The germline CDR1 and CDR2 sequences are GTSNPN and SVGIG (reference sequence). This CDR3 contains 13 residues. V lost 4 bases and J 5 bases, leaving 14 bases between the germline ends. Written as DNA, the CDR3 is TGTGCCTGGACGCGGGGTTGGGGTACTGAAGCTTTCTTT. This gives the protein CAWTRGWGTEAFF.

This clone was picked up a small number of times. The sample has other DNA sequences that encode this CDR3 too. The J gene is TRBJ1-4, the V gene TRBV9; 7 positions agree with TRBD1. The germline V gene encodes CDR1 SGDLS and CDR2 YYNGEE. The V segment lost 0 bases and the J segment 4 bases; nucleotides outside the gene matches: 3. The CDR3 sequence is 15 residues long. CDR3 residues: CASSVATGLNEKLFF. In DNA, the CDR3 is TGTGCCAGCAGCGTAGCGACAGGGCTTAATGAAAAACTGTTTTTT.

In its sample, this clone was seen once. The rearrangement uses TRBV7-8 and TRBJ1-1; D remains ambiguous. Germline CDR1 reads SGHVS; CDR2 reads FQNEAQ. The CDR3 is made up of 14 amino acids. V was trimmed by 1 base and J by 2 bases, leaving 8 bases between them. The CDR3 coding sequence is TGTGCCAGCAGCTTAGGGGCCCTAAACACTGAAGCTTTCTTT. Translating it yields CASSLGALNTEAFF.

The V gene is TRBV29-1, the J gene TRBJ2-5, with 8 nucleotides matching TRBD2. The junction had 5 bases not matched to a gene; V was cut back by 3 bases and J by 5 bases. This CDR3 is 13 amino acids long. Germline V CDR1 and CDR2: SQVTM, ANQGSEA. For the CDR3, the DNA is TGCAGCGTTGAGGGGCGGGAGGTTGAGACCCAGTACTTC. Translation gives CSVEGREVETQYF.

The gene calls are TRBV9 and TRBJ2-2; D perhaps matches TRBD2 (5 bases). The CDR3 runs to 13 residues. Germline loops: CDR1 SGDLS, CDR2 YYNGEE. Trimming pared 2 bases from V and 7 bases from J, leaving 9 bases between. The CDR3 DNA sequence: TGTGCCAGCAGCGTCGAGGGATTCGGGGAGCTGTTTTTT. Translating it yields CASSVEGFGELFF.

There are a few counts of this clone. The chain uses TRBV29-1 and TRBJ2-3; TRBD2 agrees at 7 bases. Losses at the gene ends were 5 bases for V and 2 bases for J; bases not matched to a gene: 13. Germline values: CDR1 SQVTM, CDR2 ANQGSEA. The CDR3 runs 16 residues. This chain's CDR3 is CSVPSIGLAATDTQYF. DNA of the CDR3: TGCAGCGTTCCCTCCATTGGGCTAGCGGCCACAGATACGCAGTATTTT.

The chain carries TRBV18 and TRBJ1-2; 7 bases agree with TRBD1. The V segment lost 4 bases and the J segment 4 bases; nucleotides outside the gene matches: 9. CDR3 size: 15 residues. Germline values: CDR1 KGHSH, CDR2 LQKENI. CDR3 residues: CASSLQGLGGYGYTF. CDR3 DNA: TGTGCCAGCTCACTACAGGGGCTCGGGGGCTATGGCTACACCTTC. The full variable domain, in which reference TRBV18 and TRBJ1-2 provide the parts outside the CDR3, is NAGVMQNPRHLVRRRGQEARLRCSPMKGHSHVYWYRQLPEEGLKFMVYLQKENIIDESGMPKERFSAEFPKEGPSILRIQQVVRGDSAAYFCASSLQGLGGYGYTFGSGTRLTVV.